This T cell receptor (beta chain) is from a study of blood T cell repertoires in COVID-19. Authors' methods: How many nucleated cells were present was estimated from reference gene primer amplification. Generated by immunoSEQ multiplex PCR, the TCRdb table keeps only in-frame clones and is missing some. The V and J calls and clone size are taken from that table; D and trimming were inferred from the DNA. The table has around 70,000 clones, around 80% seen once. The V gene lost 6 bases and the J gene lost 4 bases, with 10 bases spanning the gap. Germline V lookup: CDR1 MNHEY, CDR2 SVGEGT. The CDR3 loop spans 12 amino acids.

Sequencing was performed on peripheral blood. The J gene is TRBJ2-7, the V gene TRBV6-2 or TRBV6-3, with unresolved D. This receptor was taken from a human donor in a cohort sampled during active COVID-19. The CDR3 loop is CASSPEAYEQYF. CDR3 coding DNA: TGTGCCAGCAGCCCTGAGGCATACGAGCAGTACTTC.